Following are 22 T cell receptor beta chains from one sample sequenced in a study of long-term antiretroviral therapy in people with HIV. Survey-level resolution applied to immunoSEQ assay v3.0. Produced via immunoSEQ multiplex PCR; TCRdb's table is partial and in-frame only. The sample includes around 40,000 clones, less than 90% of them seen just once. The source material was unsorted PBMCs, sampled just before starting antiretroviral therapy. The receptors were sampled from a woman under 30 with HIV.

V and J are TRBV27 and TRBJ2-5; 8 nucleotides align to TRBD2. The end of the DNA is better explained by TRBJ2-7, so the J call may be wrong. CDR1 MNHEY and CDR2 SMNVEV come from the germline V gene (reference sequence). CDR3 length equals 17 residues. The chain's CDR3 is CASSPRPSGWLSYEQYF. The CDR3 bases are TGTGCCAGCAGTCCAAGGCCTAGCGGGTGGCTCTCCTACGAGCAGTACTTC.

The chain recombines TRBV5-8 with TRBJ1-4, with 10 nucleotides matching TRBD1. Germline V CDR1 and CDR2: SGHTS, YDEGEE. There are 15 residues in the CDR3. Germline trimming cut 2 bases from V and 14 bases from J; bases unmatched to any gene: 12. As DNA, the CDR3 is TGTGCCAGCAGCTTACCGGGACAGGGGCCTCTAATCCTGTTTTTT. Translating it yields CASSLPGQGPLILFF.

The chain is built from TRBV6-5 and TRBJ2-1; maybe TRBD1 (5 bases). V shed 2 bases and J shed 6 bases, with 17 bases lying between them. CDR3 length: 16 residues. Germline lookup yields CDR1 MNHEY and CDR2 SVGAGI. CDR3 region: CASSYAGLRGSNEQFF. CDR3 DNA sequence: TGTGCCAGCAGTTACGCAGGCTTAAGGGGCAGCAATGAGCAGTTCTTC.

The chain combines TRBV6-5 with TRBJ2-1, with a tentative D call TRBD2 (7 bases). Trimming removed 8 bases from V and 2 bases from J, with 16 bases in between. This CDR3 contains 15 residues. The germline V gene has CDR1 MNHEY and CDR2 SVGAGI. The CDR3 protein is CASFTGGATYNEQFF. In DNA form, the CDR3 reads TGTGCCAGCTTCACGGGGGGCGCTACCTACAATGAGCAGTTCTTC.

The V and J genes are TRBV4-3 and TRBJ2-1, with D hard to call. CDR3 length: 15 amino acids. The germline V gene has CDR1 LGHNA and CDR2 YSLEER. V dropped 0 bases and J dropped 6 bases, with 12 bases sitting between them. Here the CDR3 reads CASSQDGLGFNEQFF. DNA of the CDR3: TGCGCCAGCAGCCAAGATGGGCTAGGATTCAATGAGCAGTTCTTC.

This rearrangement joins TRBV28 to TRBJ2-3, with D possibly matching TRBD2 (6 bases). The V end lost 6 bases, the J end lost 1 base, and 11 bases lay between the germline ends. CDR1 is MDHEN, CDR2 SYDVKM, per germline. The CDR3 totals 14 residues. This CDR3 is CASRPPGGTDTQYF. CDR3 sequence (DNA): TGTGCCAGCAGGCCACCGGGAGGCACAGATACGCAGTATTTT.

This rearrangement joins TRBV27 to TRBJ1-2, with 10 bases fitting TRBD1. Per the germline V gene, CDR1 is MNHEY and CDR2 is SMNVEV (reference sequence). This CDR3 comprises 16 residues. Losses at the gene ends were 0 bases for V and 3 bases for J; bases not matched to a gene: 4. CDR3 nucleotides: TGTGCCAGCAGTTTATCGGGGACAGGGGTGCACTATGGCTACACCTTC. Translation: CASSLSGTGVHYGYTF.

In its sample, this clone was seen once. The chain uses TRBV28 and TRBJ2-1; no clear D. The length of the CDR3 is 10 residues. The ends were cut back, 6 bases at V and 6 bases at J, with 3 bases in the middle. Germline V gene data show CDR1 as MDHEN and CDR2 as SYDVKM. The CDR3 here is CASSVNEQFF. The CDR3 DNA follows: TGTGCCAGCAGCGTCAATGAGCAGTTCTTC. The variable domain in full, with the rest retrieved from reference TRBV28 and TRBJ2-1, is DVKVTQSSRYLVKRTGEKVFLECVQDMDHENMFWYRQDPGLGLRLIYFSYDVKMKEKGDIPEGYSVSREKKERFSLILESASTNQTSMYLCASSVNEQFFGPGTRLTVL.

The CDR3 loop is CASSLSSVVYNEQFF. DNA for the CDR3: TGTGCCAGCAGTCTAAGTAGTGTCGTTTACAATGAGCAGTTCTTC. V is TRBV6-5 and J is TRBJ2-1; no reliable D call. CDR3 length equals 15 residues. The ends were cut back, 5 bases at V and 4 bases at J, with 15 bases in the middle. Germline CDR1 MNHEY, CDR2 SVGAGI.

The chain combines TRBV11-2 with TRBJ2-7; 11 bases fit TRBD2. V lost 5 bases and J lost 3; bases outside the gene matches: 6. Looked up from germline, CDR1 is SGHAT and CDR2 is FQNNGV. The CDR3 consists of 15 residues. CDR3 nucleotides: TGTGCCAGCAGCCGCCTGGGACTAGCGGACTACGAGCAGTACTTC. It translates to CASSRLGLADYEQYF.

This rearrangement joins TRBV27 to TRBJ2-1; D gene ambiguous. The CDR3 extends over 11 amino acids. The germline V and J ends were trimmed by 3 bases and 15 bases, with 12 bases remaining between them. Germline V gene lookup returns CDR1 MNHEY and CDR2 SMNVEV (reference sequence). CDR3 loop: CASSFGSDLFF. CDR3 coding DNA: TGTGCCAGCAGTTTTGGATCAGATCTGTTCTTC.

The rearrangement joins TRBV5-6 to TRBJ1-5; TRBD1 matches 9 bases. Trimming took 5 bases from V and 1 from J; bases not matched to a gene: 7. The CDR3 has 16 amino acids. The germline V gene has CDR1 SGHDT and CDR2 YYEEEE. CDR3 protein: CASSLTTGGSNQPQHF. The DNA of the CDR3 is TGTGCCAGCAGTCTTACTACAGGGGGCAGCAATCAGCCCCAGCATTTT.

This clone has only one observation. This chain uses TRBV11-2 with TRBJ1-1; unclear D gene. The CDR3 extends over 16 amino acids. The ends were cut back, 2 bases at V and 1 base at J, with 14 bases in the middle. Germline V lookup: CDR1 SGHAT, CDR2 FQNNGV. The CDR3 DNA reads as TGTGCCAGCAGCTTATCACCGTCGGCGGCGAACACTGAAGCTTTCTTT. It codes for CASSLSPSAANTEAFF.

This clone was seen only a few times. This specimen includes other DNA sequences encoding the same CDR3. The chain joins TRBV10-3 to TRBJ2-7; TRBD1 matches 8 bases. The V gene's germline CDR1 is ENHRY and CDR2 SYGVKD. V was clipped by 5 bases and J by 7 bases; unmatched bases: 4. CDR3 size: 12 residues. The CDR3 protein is CAISQGAGEQYF. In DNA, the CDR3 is TGTGCCATCAGTCAGGGGGCGGGAGAGCAGTACTTC.

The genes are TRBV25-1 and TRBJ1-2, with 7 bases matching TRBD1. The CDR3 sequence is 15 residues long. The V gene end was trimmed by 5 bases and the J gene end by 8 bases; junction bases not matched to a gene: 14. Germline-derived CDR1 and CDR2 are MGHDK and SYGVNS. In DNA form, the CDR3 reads TGTGCCAGCAGTTGGGGAGAGGGGGCGCGTGGAGGCTACACCTTC. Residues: CASSWGEGARGGYTF.

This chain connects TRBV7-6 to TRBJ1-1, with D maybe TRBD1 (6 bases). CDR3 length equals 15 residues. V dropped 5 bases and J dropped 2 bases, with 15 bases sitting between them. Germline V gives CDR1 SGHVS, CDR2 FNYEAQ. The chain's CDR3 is CASSPGGGANTEAFF. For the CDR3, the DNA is TGTGCCAGCAGCCCGGGGGGCGGGGCAAACACTGAAGCTTTCTTT.

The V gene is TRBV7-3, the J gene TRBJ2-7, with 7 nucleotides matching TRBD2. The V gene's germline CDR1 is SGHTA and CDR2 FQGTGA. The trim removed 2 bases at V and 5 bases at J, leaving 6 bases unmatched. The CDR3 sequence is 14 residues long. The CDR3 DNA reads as TGTGCCAGCAGCTTAGGGGCGGGAGATCACGAGCAGTACTTC. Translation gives CASSLGAGDHEQYF.

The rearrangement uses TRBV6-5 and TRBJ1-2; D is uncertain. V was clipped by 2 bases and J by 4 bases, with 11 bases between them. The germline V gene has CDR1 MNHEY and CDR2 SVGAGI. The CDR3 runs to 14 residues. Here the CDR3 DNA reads TGTGCCAGCAGTTACAGGGATCCCTCCTATGGCTACACCTTC. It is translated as CASSYRDPSYGYTF.

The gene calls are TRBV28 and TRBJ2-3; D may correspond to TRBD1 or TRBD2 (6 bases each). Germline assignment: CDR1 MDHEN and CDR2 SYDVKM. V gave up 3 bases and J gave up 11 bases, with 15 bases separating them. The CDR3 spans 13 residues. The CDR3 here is CASSFSGAGGQYF. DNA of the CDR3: TGTGCCAGCAGTTTTTCGGGGGCGGGTGGGCAGTATTTT.

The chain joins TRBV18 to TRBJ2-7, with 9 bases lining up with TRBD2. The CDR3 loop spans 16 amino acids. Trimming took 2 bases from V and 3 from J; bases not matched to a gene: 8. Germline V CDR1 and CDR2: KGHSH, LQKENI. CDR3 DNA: TGTGCCAGCTCACCATTAATCGCGGGAGGGGTCTACGAGCAGTACTTC. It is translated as CASSPLIAGGVYEQYF. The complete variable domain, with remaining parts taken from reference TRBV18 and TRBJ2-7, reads NAGVMQNPRHLVRRRGQEARLRCSPMKGHSHVYWYRQLPEEGLKFMVYLQKENIIDESGMPKERFSAEFPKEGPSILRIQQVVRGDSAAYFCASSPLIAGGVYEQYFGPGTRLTVT.

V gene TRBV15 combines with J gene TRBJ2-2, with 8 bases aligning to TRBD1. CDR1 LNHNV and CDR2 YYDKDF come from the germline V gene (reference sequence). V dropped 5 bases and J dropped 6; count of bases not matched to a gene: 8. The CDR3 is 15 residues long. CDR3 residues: CATSGDRGPPGELFF. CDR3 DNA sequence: TGTGCCACCAGCGGCGACAGGGGTCCGCCCGGGGAGCTGTTTTTT.

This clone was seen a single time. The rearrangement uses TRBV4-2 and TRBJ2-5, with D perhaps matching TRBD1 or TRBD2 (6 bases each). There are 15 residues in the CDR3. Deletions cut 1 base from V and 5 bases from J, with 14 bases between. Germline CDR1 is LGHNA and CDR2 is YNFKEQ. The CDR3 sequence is CASSQGYPGAETQYF. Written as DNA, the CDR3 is TGTGCCAGCAGCCAAGGCTATCCGGGGGCGGAGACCCAGTACTTC.